This T cell receptor beta chain was documented in a study of T cell repertoires in cytomegalovirus infection. The overall study: From public TCR beta signatures came an indication of both CMV infection and matching HLA type. Findings and limits, study-wide: Totalled public TCR beta family frequency picked out people who carried CMV plus the relevant HLA. CMV-specific HLA-C-restricted TCR beta clonotypes dominated the ex vivo response.

CDR1 is SGHTA, CDR2 FQGNSA, per germline. Trimming shortened V by 3 bases and J by 1 base, and 9 bases separated the two germline ends. The CDR3 extends over 14 amino acids. TCRdb re-called the reads through MiXCR, storing one row per CDR3 protein. The repertoire holds 250,000 to 300,000 distinct CDR3 sequences, with approximately 14% as singletons. In its sample, this clonotype was seen many times. The antigen remains undetermined. The source material was PBMCs. This TCR was sampled from a human donor in good health (CMV status not recorded). Some clones in this sample may be carry-over from other donors' samples. The chain couples TRBV7-2 to TRBJ1-1; tentative D call: TRBD1 (5 bases). The CDR3 loop is CASSFGGANTEAFF. The CDR3 bases are TGTGCCAGCAGCTTTGGAGGGGCGAACACTGAAGCTTTCTTT.